This T cell receptor (beta chain) is from a study of cytomegalovirus exposure and HLA in healthy donors. Produced via immunoSEQ multiplex PCR; TCRdb's table is partial and in-frame only. The repertoire holds hundreds of thousands of clones, with about nine tenths as singletons. V lost 3 bases and J lost 2, with 10 bases in between. Looked up from germline, CDR1 is KGHSH and CDR2 is LQKENI. The CDR3 runs to 14 residues. Sequencing was done on a sample of PBMCs. The TCR sequence derives from a woman younger than 30 in good health and CMV-seronegative. The chain couples TRBV18 to TRBJ1-2; D is perhaps TRBD1 (6 bases). In DNA form, the CDR3 reads TGTGCCAGCTCACCCACAGGGCCAAACTATGGCTACACCTTC. This sequence encodes CASSPTGPNYGYTF.